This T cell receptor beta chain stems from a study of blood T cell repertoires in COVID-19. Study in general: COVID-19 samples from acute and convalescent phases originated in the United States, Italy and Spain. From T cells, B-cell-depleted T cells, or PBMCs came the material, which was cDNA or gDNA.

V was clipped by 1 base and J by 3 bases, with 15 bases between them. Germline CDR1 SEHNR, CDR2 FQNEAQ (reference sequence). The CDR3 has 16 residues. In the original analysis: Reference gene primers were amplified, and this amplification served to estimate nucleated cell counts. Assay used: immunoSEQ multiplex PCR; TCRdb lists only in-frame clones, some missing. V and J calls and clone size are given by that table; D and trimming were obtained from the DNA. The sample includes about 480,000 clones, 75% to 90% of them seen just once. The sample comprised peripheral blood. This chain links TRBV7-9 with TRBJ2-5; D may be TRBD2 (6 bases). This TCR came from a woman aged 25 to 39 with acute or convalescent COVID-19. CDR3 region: CASSLGSGGSEETQYF. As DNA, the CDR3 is TGTGCCAGCAGCTTAGGATCAGGAGGGTCCGAAGAGACCCAGTACTTC.